These T cell receptor beta chains were read from a single sample in a study of T cell responses to AZD1222 COVID-19 vaccine. The table came from immunoSEQ multiplex PCR; TCRdb's copy has only in-frame clones and leaves some out. In the table there are around 70,000 clones, approximately 81% of which are singletons. The sequencing used peripheral blood, collected on day 0 of AZD1222 vaccination. Receptors were obtained from an adult in good health. The CDR3 runs from the conserved cysteine through the conserved F or W. D genes are given only for firm matches. The listing skips clone size in some rows; elsewhere it reads once, few, many or a size class.

D gene: NA; CDR3 length: 11; clone size: NA; V gene: TRBV19; J gene: TRBJ2-3; CDR3 DNA: TGTGCCAGTCAGGAAGCAGATACGCAGTATTTT; CDR3 protein: CASQEADTQYF
D gene: NA; CDR3 length: 14; clone size: NA; V gene: TRBV2; J gene: TRBJ2-3; CDR3 DNA: TGTGCCACCTCCCAAGCTTCGTGGCGGGATACGCAGTATTTT; CDR3 protein: CATSQASWRDTQYF
D gene: TRBD1; CDR3 length: 16; clone size: NA; V gene: TRBV7-9; J gene: TRBJ1-1; CDR3 DNA: TGTGCCCATGGACAGGGGGCGGAAAGGATGAACACTGAAGCTTTCTTT; CDR3 protein: CAHGQGAERMNTEAFF
D gene: TRBD2; CDR3 length: 13; clone size: NA; V gene: TRBV19; J gene: TRBJ2-7; CDR3 DNA: TGTGCCAGTATGGGGCCCCGGGGGGTCGAGCAGTACTTC; CDR3 protein: CASMGPRGVEQYF
D gene: NA; CDR3 length: 15; clone size: NA; V gene: TRBV27; J gene: TRBJ2-7; CDR3 DNA: TGTGCCAGCAGGGTGCGGAGGGACAGCTCCTACGAGCAGTACTTC; CDR3 protein: CASRVRRDSSYEQYF
D gene: NA; CDR3 length: 15; clone size: NA; V gene: TRBV7-6; J gene: TRBJ2-7; CDR3 DNA: TGTGCCAGCAGCTTTAGAGGGGCCTCCTCCTACGAGCAGTACTTC; CDR3 protein: CASSFRGASSYEQYF
D gene: NA; CDR3 length: 12; clone size: NA; V gene: TRBV11-3; J gene: TRBJ2-3; CDR3 DNA: TGTGCCAGCAGCGAACCGTCGGTTGCGCAGTATTTT; CDR3 protein: CASSEPSVAQYF
D gene: TRBD1; CDR3 length: 15; clone size: many; V gene: TRBV7-9; J gene: TRBJ1-6; CDR3 DNA: TGTGCCAGCAGCGGATTCCGGGACAGGGACTCACCCCTCCACTTT; CDR3 protein: CASSGFRDRDSPLHF
D gene: TRBD1; CDR3 length: 13; clone size: NA; V gene: TRBV7-9; J gene: TRBJ1-2; CDR3 DNA: TGTGCCAGCAGCATTGACAGGGCTCGTGGCTACACCTTC; CDR3 protein: CASSIDRARGYTF
D gene: NA; CDR3 length: 13; clone size: NA; V gene: TRBV27; J gene: TRBJ2-3; CDR3 DNA: TGTGCCAGCAGCAACCTAGGTGGCGATACGCAGTATTTT; CDR3 protein: CASSNLGGDTQYF
D gene: NA; CDR3 length: 15; clone size: once; V gene: TRBV3-1/TRBV3-2; J gene: TRBJ1-2; CDR3 DNA: TGTGCCAGCAGCCAAACGATGGGCAGCGCCTATGGCTACACCTTC; CDR3 protein: CASSQTMGSAYGYTF
D gene: NA; CDR3 length: 15; clone size: NA; V gene: TRBV7-6; J gene: TRBJ1-1; CDR3 DNA: TGTGCCAGCAGCCATGGGTCAGGGATGGGCACTGAAGCTTTCTTT; CDR3 protein: CASSHGSGMGTEAFF
D gene: NA; CDR3 length: 16; clone size: once; V gene: TRBV5-4; J gene: TRBJ2-3; CDR3 DNA: TGTGCCAGCAGCTTGGGGCGGGGGCACCCCACAGATACGCAGTATTTT; CDR3 protein: CASSLGRGHPTDTQYF
D gene: TRBD1; CDR3 length: 12; clone size: NA; V gene: TRBV29-1; J gene: TRBJ1-1; CDR3 DNA: TGCAGCGTCGGGGACAGGAACACTGAAGCTTTCTTT; CDR3 protein: CSVGDRNTEAFF
D gene: NA; CDR3 length: 18; clone size: NA; V gene: TRBV5-1; J gene: TRBJ1-2; CDR3 DNA: TGCGCCAGCAGTAGCAGGGCTAGGATAGCCCATCGCCTCTATGGCTACACCTTC; CDR3 protein: CASSSRARIAHRLYGYTF
D gene: NA; CDR3 length: 15; clone size: NA; V gene: TRBV29-1; J gene: TRBJ2-7; CDR3 DNA: TGCAGCGTTGCATCCCCGGACAAAAACCTCTACGAGCAGTACTTC; CDR3 protein: CSVASPDKNLYEQYF
D gene: NA; CDR3 length: 13; clone size: NA; V gene: TRBV7-3; J gene: TRBJ2-5; CDR3 DNA: TGTGCCAGCAGCGTTCGGGACGGGGAGACCCAGTACTTC; CDR3 protein: CASSVRDGETQYF
D gene: NA; CDR3 length: 13; clone size: NA; V gene: TRBV19; J gene: TRBJ2-1; CDR3 DNA: TGTGCCAGTAGCGGGCAGAGGGAATCTGAGCAGTTCTTC; CDR3 protein: CASSGQRESEQFF
D gene: TRBD2; CDR3 length: 17; clone size: NA; V gene: TRBV4-1; J gene: TRBJ2-2; CDR3 DNA: TGCGCCAGCAGCCCCCTTAGCGGGGGGGCCGTCACCGGGGAGCTGTTTTTT; CDR3 protein: CASSPLSGGAVTGELFF